Here is one T cell receptor beta chain with its context. What it binds is not known. This sample was included in a study of T cell responses to AZD1222 COVID-19 vaccine. Study-wide results and limits: Two doses of AZD1222 preceded a rise in Spike-specific TCR breadth and depth. Across the whole spike, CD4 TCRs peaked at regions 160-218 and 743-854. Nearly half of spike-specific TCRs reportedly target unmutated variant regions.

Trimming removed 6 bases from V and 5 bases from J, with 10 bases in between. Germline loops: CDR1 SGHAT, CDR2 FQNNGV. The CDR3 spans 12 residues. TCRdb's table, derived via immunoSEQ multiplex PCR, lists solely in-frame clones and lacks some. The sample holds tens of thousands of clones, more than 65% seen once. This material consisted of peripheral blood, taken on day 0 of MenACWY control vaccination. This TCR came from an adult in good health. The chain links TRBV11-2 to TRBJ1-1, with unresolved D. For the CDR3, the DNA is TGTGCCAGCAGGCCCACCTGGACTGAAGCTTTCTTT. Residues: CASRPTWTEAFF.